A selection of T cell receptor beta chains follows, all from one sample in a study of OX40 agonist ivuxolimab in advanced cancers. The protocol was immunoSEQ multiplex PCR, while the TCRdb copy is restricted to in-frame clones and leaves out a portion. The sample shows around 44,000 clones, around nine tenths of them seen only once. The sequencing here drew on CD4+ or CD8+ T cells sorted from blood, taken in a trial of the OX40 agonist ivuxolimab. These receptors were collected from an adult with an advanced solid tumor such as melanoma, head and neck, liver or kidney cancer. CDR3s include the opening cysteine and the closing phenylalanine or tryptophan. A D gene is named only where the DNA matches it firmly. Size values are once, few and many counts, or a class for expanded clones, and some rows have none.

D gene	V gene	clone size	J gene	CDR3 protein	CDR3 DNA
.	TRBV19	.	TRBJ1-1	CASSTRSPNTEAFF	TGTGCCAGTAGTACCCGGAGTCCCAACACTGAAGCTTTCTTT
TRBD1	TRBV5-1	.	TRBJ2-7	CASSATPGQGHYEQYF	TGCGCCAGCAGCGCGACTCCGGGACAGGGGCACTACGAGCAGTACTTC
.	TRBV11-2	.	TRBJ2-7	CASSFTWEALYEQYF	TGTGCCAGCAGCTTTACATGGGAAGCTCTCTACGAGCAGTACTTC
.	TRBV9	.	TRBJ2-7	CASSVGGGAYEQYF	TGTGCCAGCAGCGTAGGTGGGGGGGCTTACGAGCAGTACTTC
.	TRBV7-9	.	TRBJ2-1	CASSSTQAGIREQFF	TGTGCCAGCAGCTCGACCCAGGCGGGGATACGTGAGCAGTTCTTC
.	TRBV5-4	.	TRBJ1-3	CASSSEQGPGNTIYF	TGTGCCAGCAGCTCGGAACAGGGCCCTGGAAACACCATATATTTT
.	TRBV27	.	TRBJ2-7	CASSNEGPTYEQYF	TGTGCCAGCAGTAATGAGGGGCCAACCTACGAGCAGTACTTC
.	TRBV13	.	TRBJ2-3	CASSIKGGRGPSDTQYF	TGTGCCAGCAGTATTAAAGGGGGTCGCGGGCCCTCAGATACGCAGTATTTT
TRBD1	TRBV11-2	.	TRBJ2-7	CASSSLDRVSRRQYF	TGTGCCAGCAGCTCTCTTGACAGGGTAAGCCGTCGGCAGTACTTC
.	TRBV11-2	.	TRBJ1-2	CASSPRESKGYTF	TGTGCCAGCAGCCCAAGGGAGTCGAAGGGCTACACCTTC
.	TRBV2	once	TRBJ1-2	CASSPTSANYGYTF	TGTGCCAGCAGCCCGACAAGCGCTAACTATGGCTACACCTTC
TRBD1	TRBV27	.	TRBJ1-1	CASSHRDRGLNEAFF	TGTGCCAGCAGTCACCGGGACAGGGGGCTAAATGAAGCTTTCTTT
.	TRBV28	.	TRBJ1-5	CASRFRGPQPQHF	TGTGCCAGCAGATTCAGGGGTCCTCAGCCCCAGCATTTT
.	TRBV4-2	few	TRBJ1-2	CASSQEGIYGYTF	TGTGCCAGCAGCCAAGAGGGGATTTATGGCTACACCTTC
.	TRBV19	.	TRBJ2-7	CASSAGRVYEQYF	TGTGCCAGTAGCGCGGGGCGGGTCTACGAGCAGTACTTC
.	TRBV13	.	TRBJ1-5	CASSAGSGQPQHF	TGTGCCAGCAGCGCAGGGTCAGGTCAGCCCCAGCATTTT
.	TRBV7-9	.	TRBJ2-7	CASSLAVGSYEQYF	TGTGCCAGCAGCCTGGCGGTTGGGTCCTACGAGCAGTACTTC
.	TRBV30	once	TRBJ1-5	CAWSVQGSNQPQHF	TGTGCCTGGAGTGTACAGGGAAGCAATCAGCCCCAGCATTTT
.	TRBV29-1	.	TRBJ2-4	CSVEGTEAKNIQYF	TGCAGCGTGGAAGGGACGGAAGCCAAAAACATTCAGTACTTC
.	TRBV9	.	TRBJ1-1	CASSVARTGTEAFF	TGTGCCAGCAGCGTAGCTCGGACGGGTACTGAAGCTTTCTTT
.	TRBV19	.	TRBJ2-7	CASSSRATGYAYEQYF	TGTGCCAGCAGCTCCCGAGCGACAGGCTATGCCTACGAGCAGTACTTC
.	TRBV11-2	.	TRBJ1-1	CASRPMNTEAFF	TGTGCCAGCCGCCCGATGAACACTGAAGCTTTCTTT
.	TRBV7-9	few	TRBJ1-1	CASSLASGRNTEAFF	TGTGCCAGCAGCTTAGCGTCAGGGAGGAACACTGAAGCTTTCTTT
.	TRBV7-2	.	TRBJ1-5	CASTGGGPYSNQPQHF	TGTGCCAGCACCGGGGGGGGGCCCTATAGCAATCAGCCCCAGCATTTT
TRBD1	TRBV19	.	TRBJ1-5	CASSGGTGDQPQHF	TGTGCCAGTAGTGGTGGGACAGGGGATCAGCCCCAGCATTTT
.	TRBV7-9	.	TRBJ2-7	CASSEQTVGRYEQYF	TGTGCCAGCAGCGAACAGACAGTTGGAAGGTACGAGCAGTACTTC
.	TRBV12-5	once	TRBJ2-7	CASGLGEYEQYF	TGTGCTAGTGGTTTGGGTGAATACGAGCAGTACTTC
.	TRBV19	.	TRBJ1-1	CASSMPGQAFF	TGTGCCAGTAGTATGCCCGGTCAGGCTTTCTTT
.	TRBV25-1	.	TRBJ2-2	CAWAGPPAGELFF	TGTGCTTGGGCAGGCCCACCAGCCGGGGAGCTGTTTTTT
TRBD2	TRBV2	.	TRBJ2-2	CASSWSGGTRRSGELFF	TGTGCCAGCAGCTGGTCGGGAGGAACAAGGAGGTCCGGGGAGCTGTTTTTT
.	TRBV4-1	.	TRBJ1-5	CASSLNHDSNQPQHF	TGCGCCAGCAGCCTAAACCATGATAGCAATCAGCCCCAGCATTTT
TRBD2	TRBV7-6	.	TRBJ2-1	CASGLLAGGPSKSEQFF	TGTGCCAGCGGCCTACTAGCGGGGGGGCCGTCTAAGAGTGAGCAGTTCTTC
.	TRBV28	.	TRBJ1-3	CATSRPSEGVGNTIYF	TGTGCCACGAGTCGACCCAGTGAGGGTGTTGGAAACACCATATATTTT
.	TRBV5-5	.	TRBJ1-4	CASSLEGERGEKLFF	TGTGCCAGCAGCTTGGAGGGGGAAAGGGGTGAAAAACTGTTTTTT
TRBD1	TRBV11-2	.	TRBJ1-1	CASSDLGTVNTEAFF	TGTGCCAGCAGCGACCTCGGGACAGTTAACACTGAAGCTTTTTTT
.	TRBV2	few	TRBJ2-7	CATTRADSYEQYF	TGTGCCACCACGAGGGCAGATTCCTACGAGCAGTACTTC
TRBD1	TRBV6-5	once	TRBJ1-1	CASSSWDRLNTEAFF	TGTGCCAGCAGTTCCTGGGACAGACTGAACACTGAAGCTTTCTTT
.	TRBV5-8	.	TRBJ1-1	CASTRGRAFF	TGTGCCAGCACCCGAGGGCGGGCTTTCTTT
TRBD1	TRBV2	.	TRBJ1-2	CASSERDRTNYGYTF	TGTGCCAGCAGTGAAAGGGACAGGACTAACTATGGCTACACCTTC
.	TRBV7-6	.	TRBJ2-7	CASSLGPGPYEQYF	TGTGCCAGCAGCTTAGGGCCAGGCCCCTACGAGCAGTACTTC
.	TRBV7-8	.	TRBJ2-7	CASSFPVGGGFDEQYF	TGTGCCAGCAGCTTCCCAGTCGGAGGGGGCTTCGACGAGCAGTACTTC
.	TRBV19	.	TRBJ2-3	CASSTLSLGDTQYF	TGTGCCAGTAGTACCCTAAGCCTGGGGGATACGCAGTATTTT
.	TRBV5-4	.	TRBJ1-1	CASSLAGSTEAFF	TGTGCCAGCAGCTTGGCAGGCAGCACTGAAGCTTTCTTT
.	TRBV10-3	.	TRBJ2-7	CATQQWVTVSYEQYF	TGTGCCACCCAGCAGTGGGTCACCGTTTCATACGAGCAGTACTTC
TRBD1	TRBV7-9	.	TRBJ2-5	CASSYDREQETQYF	TGTGCCAGCAGCTATGACAGGGAACAAGAGACCCAGTACTTC
.	TRBV6-5	.	TRBJ1-5	CASSYSGGAQPQHF	TGTGCCAGCAGTTACTCGGGAGGGGCTCAGCCCCAGCATTTT
.	TRBV12-5	.	TRBJ2-2	CATSYTGELFF	TGTGCTACTTCCTACACCGGGGAGCTGTTTTTT
.	TRBV28	.	TRBJ1-1	CASSPHRRTVRMAFF	TGTGCCAGCAGCCCACACCGGAGGACGGTGAGAATGGCTTTCTTT
TRBD1	TRBV6-5	.	TRBJ2-7	CASSLQGLRTYEQYF	TGTGCCAGCAGCTTACAGGGGCTAAGGACCTACGAGCAGTACTTC